Below are 14 T cell receptor beta chains sequenced from a single sample in a study of CD8+CD57+ T cells in acquired aplastic anemia. It was genomic DNA that served as the template for profiling TCR beta VDJ and CDR3. One entry per CDR3 protein results from TCRdb running MiXCR on the reads. Seen here are 200,000 to 250,000 distinct CDR3 sequences, 30% to 35% observed once, and the top ten hold 1% to 1.3%. The sequenced sample consisted of sorted CD4+, CD8+, or CD8+CD57+ T cells (not recorded which) from PBMCs. The receptors come from a human donor in good health, serving as a control.

Only a few counts were recorded for this clonotype. CDR3 sequence reads: CASSRGQGSNQPQHF. For the CDR3, the DNA is TGTGCCAGCAGCCGCGGACAGGGGAGTAATCAGCCCCAGCATTTT. V gene TRBV6-1 combines with J gene TRBJ1-5, with TRBD1 matching over 9 bases. Germline lookup yields CDR1 MNHNS and CDR2 SASEGT. Trimming at V came to 6 bases and at J to 4 bases, leaving 7 bases not matched to a gene. The CDR3 loop spans 15 amino acids.

The chain joins TRBV20-1 to TRBJ2-3; 14 nucleotides match TRBD2. The V gene's germline CDR1 is DFQATT and CDR2 SNEGSKA (reference sequence). After removal of 3 bases from V and 0 bases from J, the junction contained 8 bases not matched to a gene. CDR3 size: 18 residues. The CDR3 loop is CSASSRLAGGSSTDTQYF. Written as DNA, the CDR3 is TGCAGTGCTAGTTCCCGACTAGCGGGGGGGTCTAGCACAGATACGCAGTATTTT.

This clonotype was recorded at least ten times. The chain joins TRBV19 to TRBJ2-7, with TRBD1 as a possible D gene (5 bases). Trimming left V 4 bases short and J 7 bases short, with 14 bases between. This CDR3 is built from 13 residues. The germline V gene has CDR1 LNHDA and CDR2 SQIVND (reference sequence). The DNA of the CDR3 is TGTGCCAGTAGTAGAGTACAGGATTTGGAGCAGTACTTC. Its translation: CASSRVQDLEQYF.

Comment on this clonotype: A much more abundant neighbour one base away suggests this may be a read error. The chain couples TRBV7-3 to TRBJ2-5, with 8 bases lining up with TRBD2. This CDR3 has 13 residues. Germline V gene sequence: CDR1 SGHTA, CDR2 FQGTGA. CDR3 nucleotides: TGTGCCAGCAGCCCCCCTAGAGGAGTAGCGGGGTCCTTC. It is translated as CASSPPRGVAGSF.

In this sample, this clonotype turned up many times. This rearrangement joins TRBV6-1 to TRBJ2-3, with 8 positions matching TRBD2. J was trimmed by 0 bases and V by 6 bases; bases with no gene match: 8. Germline lookup yields CDR1 MNHNS and CDR2 SASEGT. The CDR3 totals 16 residues. As DNA, the CDR3 is TGTGCCAGCAGACTAGCGGTCACTGTTAGCACAGATACGCAGTATTTT. Its translation: CASRLAVTVSTDTQYF.

About this clonotype: A much more abundant neighbour one base away suggests this may be a read error. The conserved final phenylalanine or tryptophan is absent from the CDR3, which likely points to a read error. The chain has TRBV11-2 and TRBJ2-7, with TRBD2 matching 10 bases. CDR1 and CDR2 (germline): SGHAT, FQNNGV. J gave up 1 base and V 5 bases, and 2 bases lay outside the gene matches. This CDR3 region has 14 residues. CDR3 in amino acids: CASSLTSGSYEQYI. In DNA, the CDR3 is TGTGCCAGCAGCCTGACTAGCGGGTCCTACGAGCAGTACATC.

This chain joins TRBV5-1 and TRBJ2-1; 9 nucleotides align to TRBD2. The germline V gene encodes CDR1 SGHRS and CDR2 YFSETQ. V was clipped by 2 bases and J by 6 bases; unmatched bases: 3. The CDR3 runs to 14 residues. The CDR3 is CASSLSLAGNEQFF. The CDR3 DNA follows: TGCGCCAGCAGCTTATCACTAGCGGGCAATGAGCAGTTCTTC.

This clonotype showed up many times. The chain links TRBV7-3 to TRBJ1-1; D not certain. Germline V gene sequence: CDR1 SGHTA, CDR2 FQGTGA. This CDR3 contains 13 residues. Trimming stripped 2 bases from V and 2 bases from J, with 6 bases between. CDR3 in amino acids: CASSLQSNTEAFF. DNA of the CDR3: TGTGCCAGCAGCTTACAGTCAAACACTGAAGCTTTCTTT.

The sample holds many counts of this clonotype. The rearrangement links TRBV20-1 to TRBJ1-6; the match to TRBD1 covers 10 bases. The CDR3 has 16 residues. The trim removed 5 bases at V and 7 bases at J, leaving 11 bases unmatched. Germline V gene lookup returns CDR1 DFQATT and CDR2 SNEGSKA (reference sequence). The CDR3 here is CSAGILGQGQNSPLHF. DNA of the CDR3: TGCAGTGCTGGGATCCTGGGACAGGGGCAGAATTCACCCCTCCACTTT.

The gene calls are TRBV10-3 and TRBJ1-6; 9 bases fit TRBD1. The V gene's germline CDR1 is ENHRY and CDR2 SYGVKD. The CDR3 covers 16 residues. The trim removed 2 bases at V and 6 bases at J, leaving 5 bases unmatched. CDR3 bases: TGTGCCATCAGTGAGACGGCGGGACAGGGTAATTCACCCCTCCACTTT. This translates into CAISETAGQGNSPLHF.

The J gene is TRBJ1-6, the V gene TRBV19; D gene ambiguous. Germline values: CDR1 LNHDA, CDR2 SQIVND (reference sequence). Trimming pared 1 base from V and 10 bases from J, leaving 2 bases between. The CDR3 runs to 11 residues. The CDR3 DNA reads as TGTGCCAGTAGTATAGGATCACCCCTCCACTTT. It codes for CASSIGSPLHF. Full variable domain (remainder filled in from reference TRBV19 and TRBJ1-6): DGGITQSPKYLFRKEGQNVTLSCEQNLNHDAMYWYRQDPGQGLRLIYYSQIVNDFQKGDIAEGYSVSREKKESFPLTVTSAQKNPTAFYLCASSIGSPLHFGNGTRLTVT.

In its sample, this clonotype was seen many times. The gene calls are TRBV9 and TRBJ2-7; tentatively, D is TRBD2 (6 bases). Germline V gives CDR1 SGDLS, CDR2 YYNGEE. V was trimmed by 0 bases and J by 8 bases, leaving 18 bases between them. This CDR3 contains 15 residues. DNA of the CDR3: TGTGCCAGCAGCGTAGGATGGGGGGAAGCTACGCAGCAGTACTTC. Residues: CASSVGWGEATQQYF.

In its sample, this clonotype was seen many times. The chain recombines TRBV20-1 with TRBJ1-1; tentatively, D is TRBD1 (5 bases). V lost 0 bases and J lost 8, with 16 bases in between. This CDR3 is 14 amino acids long. Germline values: CDR1 DFQATT, CDR2 SNEGSKA (reference sequence). The CDR3 sequence is CSAREQVGNSEAFF. In nucleotides, the CDR3 is TGCAGTGCTAGAGAACAGGTGGGAAACTCCGAAGCTTTCTTT.

This clonotype has ten or more counts. The chain links TRBV2 to TRBJ1-2, with D maybe TRBD1 (5 bases). The CDR3 extends over 13 amino acids. V lost 6 bases and J 3 bases, leaving 11 bases between the germline ends. Germline V lookup: CDR1 SNHLY, CDR2 FYNNEI. The CDR3 coding sequence is TGTGCCAGCAGCGCGGACACATACTATGGCTACACCTTC. This codes for CASSADTYYGYTF. Combining the CDR3 with reference TRBV2 and TRBJ1-2 gives the whole variable domain EPEVTQTPSHQVTQMGQEVILRCVPISNHLYFYWYRQILGQKVEFLVSFYNNEISEKSEIFDDQFSVERPDGSNFTLKIRSTKLEDSAMYFCASSADTYYGYTFGSGTRLTVV.